Shown below are 31 T cell receptor beta chains from a single sample sequenced in a study of T cells expressing NK-cell markers. After re-calling the 5' RACE reads, TCRdb lists one entry per CDR3 protein, DNA absent. The sample has 400,000 to 500,000 distinct CDR3 sequences, and its top ten clones hold 6% to 8%. The sample was blood T cells: a sorted CD56 or NKG2C T cell subset, CD4+ or CD8+ T cells, or bulk PBMC T cells (not recorded which). The origin of the receptors is a woman aged 18 to 69 in good health.

The genes are TRBV20-1 and TRBJ2-5; TCRdb returns TRBD1, unconfirmable since there is no DNA. Germline assignment: CDR1 DFQATT and CDR2 SNEGSKA (reference sequence). The CDR3 is 13 amino acids. CDR3 protein: CSANLGAKETQYF.

J is TRBJ2-1 and V is TRBV29-1; TCRdb outputs TRBD1, but without DNA this stays unchecked. The V gene's germline CDR1 is SQVTM and CDR2 ANQGSEA. The CDR3 spans 14 residues. CDR3 loop: CSVEVGGRRNEQFF.

The chain has TRBV5-6 and TRBJ1-6; TCRdb names TRBD1, which stays unverified in the absence of DNA. This CDR3 has 18 amino acids. Germline CDR1 and CDR2: SGHDT and YYEEEE. The CDR3 is CASSLGPPGRLYNSPLHF.

This sequence joins TRBV29-1 and TRBJ2-1; lacking DNA, the TRBD1 call made by TCRdb goes unchecked. Germline CDR1 SQVTM, CDR2 ANQGSEA. The length of the CDR3 is 15 residues. CDR3 in amino acids: CSLSPGLGSYNEQFF.

This chain connects TRBV7-8 to TRBJ2-2; TCRdb reports TRBD1, a call that lacks DNA to check it against. CDR3 length: 15 amino acids. The germline V gene has CDR1 SGHVS and CDR2 FQNEAQ. CDR3 loop: CASSFEGANTGELFF.

This chain uses TRBV7-2 with TRBJ1-5; TCRdb outputs TRBD1, but without DNA this stays unchecked. Germline CDR1 is SGHTA and CDR2 is FQGNSA. The CDR3 covers 16 residues. This CDR3 reads CASRQDLGDTNQPQHF. The complete variable domain, with remaining parts taken from reference TRBV7-2 and TRBJ1-5, reads GAGVSQSPSNKVTEKGKDVELRCDPISGHTALYWYRQSLGQGLEFLIYFQGNSAPDKSGLPSDRFSAERTGGSVSTLTIQRTQQEDSAVYLCASRQDLGDTNQPQHFGDGTRLSIL.

This rearrangement joins TRBV20-1 to TRBJ2-3. CDR3 length equals 14 residues. Germline CDR1 is DFQATT and CDR2 is SNEGSKA (reference sequence). The CDR3 sequence is CSATDRILADTQYF.

The chain combines TRBV7-6 with TRBJ2-1. CDR1 and CDR2 (germline): SGHVS, FNYEAQ. This CDR3 is built from 14 residues. The CDR3 loop reads CASSLMAKGDEQFF.

The rearrangement links TRBV12-3 or TRBV12-4 to TRBJ1-6; the TRBD1 assignment by TCRdb is unverifiable without DNA. This CDR3 region has 15 residues. The CDR3 loop reads CASSLGDSYNSPLHF.

The genes are TRBV5-1 and TRBJ2-2. Germline lookup yields CDR1 SGHRS and CDR2 YFSETQ. The CDR3 length is 12 residues. The CDR3 here is CASFEPAGELFF.

The genes are TRBV5-1 and TRBJ1-4; TCRdb indicates TRBD1, and absent DNA this call remains unverified. This CDR3 is built from 14 residues. The V gene's germline CDR1 is SGHRS and CDR2 YFSETQ. CDR3 sequence reads: CASSLRGPNEKLFF.

The genes are TRBV28 and TRBJ2-2; checking the TCRdb D call of TRBD1 is not possible without DNA. Looked up from germline, CDR1 is MDHEN and CDR2 is SYDVKM. The CDR3 contains 15 residues. The CDR3 reads CASELPGRNTGELFF. The full variable domain, with the rest looked up from reference TRBV28 and TRBJ2-2, is DVKVTQSSRYLVKRTGEKVFLECVQDMDHENMFWYRQDPGLGLRLIYFSYDVKMKEKGDIPEGYSVSREKKERFSLILESASTNQTSMYLCASELPGRNTGELFFGEGSRLTVL.

J is TRBJ2-3 and V is TRBV7-2; TCRdb reports TRBD1, a call that lacks DNA to check it against. This CDR3 has 14 residues. From germline, CDR1 is SGHTA and CDR2 FQGNSA. CDR3 loop: CASNPLGGPDTQYF.

The chain employs TRBV20-1 and TRBJ1-1; TCRdb returns TRBD1, unconfirmable since there is no DNA. Germline CDR1 is DFQATT and CDR2 is SNEGSKA (reference sequence). The CDR3 length is 11 residues. The CDR3 spells CSAGPLSEAFF.

The rearrangement joins TRBV12-3 or TRBV12-4 to TRBJ1-4. CDR3 length equals 13 residues. The CDR3 region is CASRKQGGEKLFF.

This rearrangement joins TRBV7-9 to TRBJ1-5; TCRdb proposes TRBD1, but this gene call is untestable without DNA. CDR1 SEHNR and CDR2 FQNEAQ come from the germline V gene (reference sequence). The CDR3 covers 14 residues. CDR3 sequence reads: CASSGTGRDQPQHF.

The chain recombines TRBV11-2 with TRBJ2-2. Germline CDR1 SGHAT, CDR2 FQNNGV. This CDR3 is 15 amino acids long. The chain's CDR3 is CASSLWSSNTGELFF.

This chain connects TRBV12-3 or TRBV12-4 to TRBJ2-3; TCRdb's D call, TRBD1, is unchecked because there is no DNA. CDR3 length equals 14 residues. CDR3 loop: CASNTGTSADTQYF.

V gene TRBV5-6 combines with J gene TRBJ2-7; TCRdb names TRBD2, which stays unverified in the absence of DNA. Per the germline V gene, CDR1 is SGHDT and CDR2 is YYEEEE. The CDR3 has 16 amino acids. The chain's CDR3 is CASSQTRTGSSYEQYF. Full variable domain (outside the CDR3, taken from reference TRBV5-6 and TRBJ2-7): DAGVTQSPTHLIKTRGQQVTLRCSPKSGHDTVSWYQQALGQGPQFIFQYYEEEERQRGNFPDRFSGHQFPNYSSELNVNALLLGDSALYLCASSQTRTGSSYEQYFGPGTRLTVT.

The CDR3 loop is CAWSVRVVDTQYF. The chain uses TRBV30 and TRBJ2-3. This CDR3 comprises 13 residues. The germline CDR1 and CDR2 sequences are GTSNPN and SVGIG (reference sequence).

The gene calls are TRBV3-1 and TRBJ2-1; TCRdb names TRBD1, which stays unverified in the absence of DNA. Germline assignment: CDR1 LGHDT and CDR2 YNNKEL (reference sequence). The CDR3 extends over 17 amino acids. The CDR3 sequence is CASSQDRWDRGRDEQFF.

The V gene is TRBV11-2, the J gene TRBJ2-5; TCRdb designates TRBD2, a call that cannot be tested without DNA. The CDR3 extends over 15 amino acids. Per germline, CDR1 SGHAT and CDR2 FQNNGV. CDR3 amino acids: CASSRWETSQETQYF.

V is TRBV28 and J is TRBJ2-7. This CDR3 has 13 amino acids. The germline V gene has CDR1 MDHEN and CDR2 SYDVKM. The CDR3 is CASPPYSSYEQYF.

V usage is TRBV5-1 and J usage is TRBJ2-1; the D call from TCRdb, TRBD2, cannot be confirmed without DNA. The germline V gene has CDR1 SGHRS and CDR2 YFSETQ. The CDR3 sequence is 13 residues long. CDR3 protein: CASSSSLYNEQFF.

This chain uses TRBV19 with TRBJ2-1. The CDR3 loop spans 14 amino acids. Germline V lookup: CDR1 LNHDA, CDR2 SQIVND (reference sequence). The CDR3 region is CASSLLYRPNEQFF. Using reference TRBV19 and TRBJ2-1 for the parts outside the CDR3, the full variable domain is DGGITQSPKYLFRKEGQNVTLSCEQNLNHDAMYWYRQDPGQGLRLIYYSQIVNDFQKGDIAEGYSVSREKKESFPLTVTSAQKNPTAFYLCASSLLYRPNEQFFGPGTRLTVL.

The chain links TRBV13 to TRBJ2-5; TCRdb selects TRBD1, and the lack of DNA leaves this call unchecked. Per germline, CDR1 PRHDT and CDR2 FYEKMQ (reference sequence). There are 15 residues in the CDR3. Here the CDR3 reads CASNARGGALETQYF. Full variable domain (remainder filled in from reference TRBV13 and TRBJ2-5): AAGVIQSPRHLIKEKRETATLKCYPIPRHDTVYWYQQGPGQDPQFLISFYEKMQSDKGSIPDRFSAQQFSDYHSELNMSSLELGDSALYFCASNARGGALETQYFGPGTRLLVL.

V usage is TRBV4-1 and J usage is TRBJ1-5. This CDR3 region has 13 residues. Germline loops: CDR1 MGHRA, CDR2 YSYEKL. Here the CDR3 reads CASSQDKNQPQHF.

The chain combines TRBV18 with TRBJ1-6. Germline values: CDR1 KGHSH, CDR2 LQKENI. The CDR3 contains 16 residues. CDR3 amino acids: CASSPGGSSYNSPLHF.

The chain combines TRBV6-5 with TRBJ1-6; with no DNA, the TCRdb D assignment of TRBD1 cannot be verified. The germline CDR1 and CDR2 sequences are MNHEY and SVGAGI. This CDR3 is built from 18 residues. The CDR3 sequence is CASSHLWTGGSYNSPLHF.

CDR3 sequence reads: CASSKASRDSTDTQYF. The chain employs TRBV21-1 and TRBJ2-3; TCRdb selects TRBD2, and the lack of DNA leaves this call unchecked. TRBV21-1 is termed a pseudogene. This CDR3 has 16 residues.

The chain combines TRBV4-3 with TRBJ2-7; TCRdb returns TRBD2, unconfirmable since there is no DNA. The CDR3 sequence is 15 residues long. Germline lookup yields CDR1 LGHNA and CDR2 YSLEER. The CDR3 sequence is CASSQDLAGTDEQYF.